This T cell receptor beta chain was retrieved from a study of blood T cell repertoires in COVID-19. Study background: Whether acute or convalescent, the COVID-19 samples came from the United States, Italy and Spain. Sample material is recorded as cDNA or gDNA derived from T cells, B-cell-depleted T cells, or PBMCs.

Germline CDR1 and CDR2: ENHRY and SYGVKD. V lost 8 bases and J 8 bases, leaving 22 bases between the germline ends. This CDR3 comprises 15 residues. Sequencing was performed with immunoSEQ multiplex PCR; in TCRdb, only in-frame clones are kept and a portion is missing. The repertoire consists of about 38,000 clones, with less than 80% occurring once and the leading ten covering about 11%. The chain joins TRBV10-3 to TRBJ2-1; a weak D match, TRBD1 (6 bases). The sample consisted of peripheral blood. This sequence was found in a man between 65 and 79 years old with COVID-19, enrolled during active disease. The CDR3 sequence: CAIAAGQILGDEQFF. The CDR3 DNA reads TGTGCCATCGCTGCCGGACAGATCCTAGGCGATGAGCAGTTCTTC.